The sequence of this TCR beta chain was determined in a study of T cell repertoires in cytomegalovirus infection. Study background: CMV infection plus the matching HLA type was flagged by public TCR beta signatures. Study conclusions and caveats: Pooled public TCR beta family frequency picked out CMV carriers with the relevant HLA. Across the ex vivo response, the dominant clonotypes were HLA-C-restricted CMV-specific TCR beta clonotypes.

Using its own MiXCR run on the reads, TCRdb lists one record per CDR3 protein. The sample holds about 310,000 distinct CDR3 sequences, roughly a sixth seen once. The germline V gene encodes CDR1 DFQATT and CDR2 SNEGSKA (reference sequence). This CDR3 has 12 amino acids. Trimming removed 4 bases at V and 7 bases at J, with 8 bases between. This clonotype has a handful of counts. Its antigen is unknown. The sample consisted of PBMCs. This sequence was found in a human donor in good health (CMV status not recorded). Some clones in this sample may be carry-over from other donors' samples. The chain couples TRBV20-1 to TRBJ1-6; D unclear. The CDR3 DNA sequence: TGCAGTGCTAACTTGGGAAATTCACCCCTCCACTTT. Its translation is CSANLGNSPLHF.